This T cell receptor beta chain was observed in a study of CD8+ T cells in alopecia areata. Across the whole study: For treated patients, severity scores reflected the percentage of scalp area affected. Study results and limitations: Scalp clonality and expanded CD8+ clones among the top 100 showed significant decreases with tofacitinib.

Treatment given: oral pan-JAK inhibitor, 5-10 mg twice daily. V lost 2 bases and J 5 bases, leaving 4 bases between the germline ends. The germline gives CDR1 SGHVS, CDR2 FNYEAQ. CDR3 length: 12 amino acids. Only a few counts were recorded for this clone. The target antigen is unknown. Sequencing templates came from extracted RNA that was reverse transcribed into cDNA. Sequencing was performed with immunoSEQ multiplex PCR; in TCRdb, only in-frame clones are kept and a portion is missing. This table holds some 130,000 clones, roughly 54% found once. V and J are TRBV7-6 and TRBJ1-5; D gene uncertain. This receptor was taken from a human donor with alopecia areata. The specimen comprised CD8+ T cells sorted from blood, sampled at week 4, from a patient treated with tofacitinib. CDR3 in amino acids: CASSLPDQPQHF. The CDR3, as DNA: TGTGCCAGCAGCTTACCGGATCAGCCCCAGCATTTT.